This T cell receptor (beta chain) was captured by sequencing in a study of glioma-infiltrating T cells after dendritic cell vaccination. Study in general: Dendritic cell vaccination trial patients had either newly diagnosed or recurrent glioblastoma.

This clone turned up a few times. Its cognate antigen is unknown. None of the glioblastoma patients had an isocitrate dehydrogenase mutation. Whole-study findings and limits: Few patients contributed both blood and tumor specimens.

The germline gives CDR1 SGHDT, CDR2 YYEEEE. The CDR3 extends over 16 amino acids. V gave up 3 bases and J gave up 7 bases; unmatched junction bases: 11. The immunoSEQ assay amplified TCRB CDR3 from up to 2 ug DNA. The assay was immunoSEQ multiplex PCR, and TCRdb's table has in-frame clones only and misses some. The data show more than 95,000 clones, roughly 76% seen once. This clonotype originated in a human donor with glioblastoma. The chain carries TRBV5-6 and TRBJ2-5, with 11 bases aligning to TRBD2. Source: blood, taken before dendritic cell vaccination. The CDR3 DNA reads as TGTGCCAGCAGCTCGGCGACTAGCGGGGAGGCTTCGACCCAGTACTTC. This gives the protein CASSSATSGEASTQYF. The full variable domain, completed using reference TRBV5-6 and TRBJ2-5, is DAGVTQSPTHLIKTRGQQVTLRCSPKSGHDTVSWYQQALGQGPQFIFQYYEEEERQRGNFPDRFSGHQFPNYSSELNVNALLLGDSALYLCASSSATSGEASTQYFGPGTRLLVL.